This TCR beta chain emerged from a study of CD8 T cells in ankylosing spondylitis. Study results and caveats: Earlier studies detected some motif variants in reactive arthritis synovial fluid and blood. Reported data indicate significant enrichment of disease-linked clones within matched ankylosing spondylitis synovial fluid. Disease-associated clonotypes exhibited CD8+ identity and were relatively infrequent in peripheral blood. Seemingly characteristic of ankylosing spondylitis blood was a TCR beta motif consisting of about 8 highly homologous variants.

The trim removed 6 bases at V and 5 bases at J, leaving 9 bases unmatched. Germline values: CDR1 DFQATT, CDR2 SNEGSKA (reference sequence). CDR3 length: 14 residues. Quantitative 5'-RACE with molecular barcodes produced the TCR beta libraries. TCRdb processed the 5' RACE reads anew with MiXCR; each CDR3 protein has one entry. The sample carries over 600,000 distinct CDR3 sequences, 15% to 20% recorded once. This clonotype was picked up a small number of times. Its specificity is not known. The receptor was isolated from a male donor with ankylosing spondylitis. Material for sequencing was blood, either unsorted or a sorted T cell fraction (not recorded which). This sequence joins TRBV20-1 and TRBJ2-1; 8 bases line up with TRBD2. As DNA, the CDR3 is TGCAGTGCAGGCCGGGAGGGCCGGAACAATGAGCAGTTCTTC. Its translation: CSAGREGRNNEQFF.